This TCR beta chain was recorded in a study of T-cell memory formation after mild COVID-19. Study as a whole: TCR clusters were mostly donor specific. Study-wide results and caveats: CD4+ bias marked clones expanding day 15 to 37, unlike balanced contracting clones. Mainly in CM and EM were contracting CD4+ clones; CD8+ were in EMRA.

The CDR3 loop spans 20 amino acids. Trimming took 0 bases from V and 4 from J; bases not matched to a gene: 10. CDR1 is SGHVS, CDR2 FNYEAQ, per germline. 5'RACE with constant-segment primers built TCRalpha and TCRbeta cDNA libraries with UMIs. TCRdb processed the 5' RACE reads anew with MiXCR; each CDR3 protein has one entry. This table has around 370,000 distinct CDR3 sequences, around 20% appearing once. This clonotype was seen more than once but under ten times. Its antigen is not identified. This sequence originates from an adult woman who had mild COVID-19 (a few samples of this study predate the infection). Cell type and time point are not known. Sequenced: PBMCs or a T cell subset sorted from them (not recorded which). V usage is TRBV7-6 and J usage is TRBJ2-3; TRBD2 matches at 16 bases. DNA of the CDR3: TGTGCCAGCAGCTTAGCGGGACTAGCGGGAGGGCCGGTCGGCGCAGATACGCAGTATTTT. It yields the protein CASSLAGLAGGPVGADTQYF.